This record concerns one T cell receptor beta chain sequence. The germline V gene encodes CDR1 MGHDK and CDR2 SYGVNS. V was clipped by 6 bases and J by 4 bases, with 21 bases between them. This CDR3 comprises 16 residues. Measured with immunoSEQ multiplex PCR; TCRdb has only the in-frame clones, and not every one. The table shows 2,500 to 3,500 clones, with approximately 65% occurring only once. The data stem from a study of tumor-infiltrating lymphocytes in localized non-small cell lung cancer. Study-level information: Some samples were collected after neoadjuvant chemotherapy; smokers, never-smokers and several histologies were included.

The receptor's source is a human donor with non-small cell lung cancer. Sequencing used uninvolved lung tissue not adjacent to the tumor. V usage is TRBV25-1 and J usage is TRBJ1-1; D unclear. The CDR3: CASRTYTGPGGTEAFF. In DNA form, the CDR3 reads TGTGCCAGCAGGACTTATACCGGGCCCGGCGGCACTGAAGCTTTCTTT.